The rows below give T cell receptor beta chains drawn from one sample of a study of control samples from healthy donors and cancer patients. TCRdb's table, derived via immunoSEQ multiplex PCR, lists solely in-frame clones and lacks some. The profile shows more than 100,000 clones, about 91% of them singletons. Sequenced input: blood. The receptors were sampled from a man in his forties in good health. The conserved cysteine and the conserved F or W are not part of the CDR3 here. A row's size may be missing; if present it is once, few, many or a size class.

size,V,CDR3
.,TRBV19,ASSPSGGVTGELF
.,TRBV7-8,ASTPGRAGNEKLF
once,TRBV7-6,ASSPAAGGITGELF
.,TRBV24-1,ATSDPTGPTGNTIY
.,TRBV5-4,ASSSEPSGGSDEQF
.,TRBV9,ASSTGQGIYEQY
once,TRBV27,ATRREAMNTEAF
.,TRBV5-1,ASSLEQTRYEQY
.,TRBV7-8,ASSPQGAVNTEAF
.,TRBV9,ASSNAGTGELF
.,TRBV4-1,ASSPAPGRGEKLF
.,TRBV10-2,ASSDSSGHYNEQF
.,TRBV5-1,ASSSDSPFKAF
once,TRBV30,AWSVLVTGELF
.,TRBV3-1/TRBV3-2,ASSRLVSGGAANEQF
.,TRBV6-5,ASRKQGRLEAEAF
.,TRBV15,ATRDIPNTEAF
.,TRBV6-2/TRBV6-3,ASSPLRDGNQPQH
.,TRBV30,AWTLTEYNSPLH
.,TRBV10-3,AISELPGTSNYGYT
.,TRBV19,ASSGSRMNTEAF
.,TRBV14,ASSLYLDYGYT